One sample yielded the 5 T cell receptor beta chains listed below, sequenced in a study of T cells in Graves' hyperthyroidism and ophthalmopathy. Amplification targeted TCR beta CDR3 regions from RNA transcripts. First-round RT-PCR of the TCR CDR3 relied on the HTBI primer set. TCRdb recomputed calls from the multiplex PCR reads with MiXCR, one row per CDR3 protein. The data show hundreds of thousands of distinct CDR3 sequences, approximately 15% seen once. The source material was blood. The origin of the receptors is a woman under 30 with Graves' hyperthyroidism.

This clonotype came up many times. This chain uses TRBV28 with TRBJ2-7, with D perhaps matching TRBD2 (5 bases). The V end was cut by 6 bases, the J end by 5 bases, with 17 bases between. Per germline, CDR1 MDHEN and CDR2 SYDVKM. This CDR3 has 14 residues. The CDR3 region has the DNA TGTGCCAGCAGATCCGGGAATCTCGACCACGAGCAGTACTTC. This gives the protein CASRSGNLDHEQYF.

This clonotype was detected many times. The chain couples TRBV7-9 to TRBJ2-5; unclear D gene. The ends were cut back, 10 bases at V and 4 bases at J, with 7 bases in the middle. This CDR3 has 10 amino acids. Germline lookup yields CDR1 SEHNR and CDR2 FQNEAQ (reference sequence). The CDR3 bases are TGTGCCACGCGCGGAGAGACCCAGTACTTC. This encodes CATRGETQYF.

This clonotype was picked up many times. The chain carries TRBV7-6 and TRBJ1-1; 9 nucleotides align to TRBD1. From germline, CDR1 is SGHVS and CDR2 FNYEAQ. The V and J ends lost 4 bases and 2 bases, in that order; junction bases with no gene match: 8. The CDR3 spans 16 residues. This CDR3 reads CASSYPGTGPNTEAFF. As DNA, the CDR3 is TGTGCCAGCAGCTATCCCGGGACAGGGCCTAACACTGAAGCTTTCTTT.

This clonotype has only a few counts. The gene calls are TRBV24-1 and TRBJ2-7, with TRBD1 matching 7 bases. The CDR3 spans 15 residues. Losses at the gene ends were 2 bases for V and 5 bases for J; bases not matched to a gene: 8. Germline CDR1 KGHDR, CDR2 SFDVKD. The DNA of the CDR3 is TGTGCCACCAGTGATTCGGGACAGCCCATCAACGAGCAGTACTTC. It is translated as CATSDSGQPINEQYF.

This clonotype was counted at least ten times. The rearrangement links TRBV20-1 to TRBJ2-3, with no clear D. V was pared by 6 bases and J by 0 bases, with 13 bases between. Per the germline V gene, CDR1 is DFQATT and CDR2 is SNEGSKA (reference sequence). The CDR3 covers 14 residues. The CDR3: CSAWTDHSTDTQYF. The CDR3 coding sequence is TGCAGTGCATGGACCGACCACAGCACAGATACGCAGTATTTT.